A selection of T cell receptor beta chains follows, all from one sample in a study of T cell responses to AZD1222 COVID-19 vaccine. The protocol was immunoSEQ multiplex PCR, while the TCRdb copy is restricted to in-frame clones and leaves out a portion. This table has some 140,000 clones, 93% appearing once. The source material was peripheral blood, sampled on day 0 of AZD1222 vaccination. These receptors all come from an adult in good health. The conserved cysteine and the conserved F or W are not part of the CDR3 here. Fields, in order: J gene, V gene, CDR3 length, D gene, CDR3 protein. D genes are given only for firm matches.

TRBJ2-4,TRBV5-1,14,TRBD1,ASSSGQGQKGNIQY
TRBJ2-7,TRBV3-1/TRBV3-2,10,NA,ASSQDHYEQY
TRBJ1-4,TRBV5-6,14,NA,ASSSYRTATNEKLF
TRBJ1-4,TRBV2,13,NA,ASSERRGINEKLF
TRBJ1-1,TRBV4-1,12,NA,ASSQDHGRPEAF
TRBJ1-2,TRBV5-6,13,NA,ASSRPGDNYYGYT
TRBJ2-7,TRBV18,14,NA,ASSPPHRGLSYEQY
TRBJ2-7,TRBV18,14,TRBD2,ASSPSLAGISYEQY
TRBJ1-5,TRBV7-9,13,NA,ASSLAQGPNQPQH
TRBJ2-3,TRBV5-4,18,TRBD2,ASSLPRDYLSGGRTDTQY
TRBJ2-3,TRBV4-1,14,NA,ASSQVVAGATDTQY
TRBJ1-5,TRBV18,12,NA,ASSPPGVNQPQH